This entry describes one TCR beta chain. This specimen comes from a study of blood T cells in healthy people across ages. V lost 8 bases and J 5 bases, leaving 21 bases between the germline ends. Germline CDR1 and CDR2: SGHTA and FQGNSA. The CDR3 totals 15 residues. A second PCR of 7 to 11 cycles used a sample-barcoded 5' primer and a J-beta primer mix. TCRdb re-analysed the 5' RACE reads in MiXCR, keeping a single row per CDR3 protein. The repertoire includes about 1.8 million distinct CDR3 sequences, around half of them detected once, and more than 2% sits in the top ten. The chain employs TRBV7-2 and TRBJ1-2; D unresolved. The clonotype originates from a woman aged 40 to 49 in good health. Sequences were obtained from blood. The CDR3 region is CASLPERLTSYGYTF. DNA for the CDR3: TGTGCCAGCCTACCGGAGCGGCTAACGTCATATGGCTACACCTTC.